This T cell receptor (beta chain) was recorded in a study of cytomegalovirus exposure and HLA in healthy donors. In the study overall: The 120 validation repertoires matched the roughly 700 first-cohort repertoires in platform, a later analysis reported. Findings of the study overall: Among TCR beta chains, those listed as cytomegalovirus-associated numbered over 150.

The donors were in the approximately 120-subject validation cohort, distinct from the approximately 730-subject first cohort. As for this clone: Its specificity is unknown.

CDR1 is PRHDT, CDR2 FYEKMQ, per germline (reference sequence). Deletions cut 5 bases from V and 3 bases from J, with 22 bases between. The CDR3 sequence is 17 residues long. Sequencing was performed with immunoSEQ multiplex PCR; in TCRdb, only in-frame clones are kept and a portion is missing. The sample has some 210,000 clones, over 65% seen once. This clonotype was sampled from a woman aged 18-29 years in good health and CMV-seronegative. Sequenced sample: PBMCs. The rearrangement joins TRBV13 to TRBJ1-1, with D possibly TRBD1 on 5 matching bases. The CDR3, as DNA: TGTGCCAGCAGCGCAAGGATATCCCAGGGTGCGGACACTGAAGCTTTCTTT. Amino acids: CASSARISQGADTEAFF.